One sample yielded the 25 T cell receptor beta chains listed below, sequenced in a study of T cell responses to AZD1222 COVID-19 vaccine. The method was immunoSEQ multiplex PCR; TCRdb's version includes in-frame clones alone and lacks a portion of them. This table has 70,000 to 95,000 clones, 85% to 90% appearing once. The sequencing used peripheral blood, collected 28 days after the second AZD1222 dose. These receptors were obtained from an adult who received the AZD1222 COVID-19 vaccine.

This rearrangement joins TRBV19 to TRBJ2-4; perhaps TRBD2 as D (5 bases). Trimming left V 3 bases short and J 6 bases short, with 21 bases between. The germline gives CDR1 LNHDA, CDR2 SQIVND (reference sequence). The CDR3 length is 17 residues. The CDR3 coding sequence is TGTGCCAGTAGTATCGCTCCCTCCGGGGTTTTGATAAACATTCAGTACTTC. This codes for CASSIAPSGVLINIQYF. The variable domain in full, completed from reference TRBV19 and TRBJ2-4, reads DGGITQSPKYLFRKEGQNVTLSCEQNLNHDAMYWYRQDPGQGLRLIYYSQIVNDFQKGDIAEGYSVSREKKESFPLTVTSAQKNPTAFYLCASSIAPSGVLINIQYFGAGTRLSVL.

The J gene is TRBJ2-1, the V gene TRBV29-1; 14 nucleotides line up with TRBD2. CDR3 length equals 18 residues. J lost 2 bases, V lost 6 bases, and 12 bases had no gene match. In germline, CDR1 is SQVTM, CDR2 ANQGSEA. As DNA, the CDR3 is TGCAGCGTGCAAAGCGGGACTAGCGGGAGTGGCACCTACAATGAGCAGTTCTTC. This sequence encodes CSVQSGTSGSGTYNEQFF.

This clone has a single count. The rearrangement uses TRBV19 and TRBJ1-5; 9 positions agree with TRBD1. The CDR3 covers 16 residues. With V trimmed by 4 bases and J by 6 bases, 10 bases remained unmatched. From germline, CDR1 is LNHDA and CDR2 SQIVND (reference sequence). This CDR3 is CASSTYTGGWGQPQHF. CDR3 sequence (DNA): TGTGCCAGTAGTACTTACACAGGGGGCTGGGGTCAGCCCCAGCATTTT.

The sample holds a few counts of this clone. The rearrangement joins TRBV3-1 (or the pseudogene TRBV3-2) to TRBJ2-4; TRBD1 matches at 7 bases. V was clipped by 3 bases and J by 3 bases; unmatched bases: 14. This CDR3 has 18 amino acids. Germline CDR1 LGHDT, CDR2 YNNKEL (reference sequence). The CDR3 here is CASSHALGGEGDKNIQYF. CDR3 DNA sequence: TGTGCCAGCAGCCATGCTTTAGGGGGCGAGGGGGACAAAAACATTCAGTACTTC.

The chain joins TRBV9 to TRBJ2-5; 7 nucleotides match TRBD1. Per the germline V gene, CDR1 is SGDLS and CDR2 is YYNGEE. The V and J ends lost 4 bases and 3 bases, in that order; junction bases with no gene match: 3. The CDR3 spans 13 residues. Here the CDR3 reads CASSYDREETQYF. Here the CDR3 DNA reads TGTGCCAGCAGCTACGACAGGGAAGAGACCCAGTACTTC.

The sample holds one count of this clone. The chain has TRBV14 and TRBJ2-7; D is possibly TRBD1 (5 bases). This CDR3 comprises 15 residues. Germline V CDR1 and CDR2: SGHDN, FVKESK. V lost 4 bases, J lost 2 bases, and 15 bases lay in between. The CDR3 DNA reads as TGTGCCAGCAGCCCAGAAGGGGCCGTAACCTACGAGCAGTACTTC. Residues: CASSPEGAVTYEQYF. Supplemented by reference TRBV14 and TRBJ2-7, the full variable domain reads EAGVTQFPSHSVIEKGQTVTLRCDPISGHDNLYWYRRVMGKEIKFLLHFVKESKQDESGMPNNRFLAERTGGTYSTLKVQPAELEDSGVYFCASSPEGAVTYEQYFGPGTRLTVT.

This clone has only one observation. V and J are TRBV29-1 and TRBJ2-7; perhaps TRBD1 as D (5 bases). Trimming cost V 7 bases and J 2 bases, with 12 bases left between them. Germline values: CDR1 SQVTM, CDR2 ANQGSEA. The CDR3 length is 12 residues. In DNA, the CDR3 is TGCAGCGCTGCCCCAGGGCCCTACGAGCAGTACTTC. Protein sequence: CSAAPGPYEQYF.

This chain uses TRBV30 with TRBJ2-3; the D gene is possibly TRBD1 (6 bases). Germline V gene sequence: CDR1 GTSNPN, CDR2 SVGIG (reference sequence). This CDR3 is built from 15 residues. V lost 8 bases and J lost 1, with 19 bases in between. The CDR3 region has the DNA TGTGCCAGTCGACAGGTTAAGGGGGGCACAGATACGCAGTATTTT. The encoded protein is CASRQVKGGTDTQYF.

The rearrangement uses TRBV12-3 or TRBV12-4 and TRBJ1-5; D is uncertain. The CDR3 runs to 12 residues. The V end lost 4 bases, the J end lost 7 bases, and 8 bases lay between the germline ends. The CDR3: CASSSPPQPQHF. The DNA for the CDR3 is TGTGCCAGCAGTTCCCCGCCCCAGCCCCAGCATTTT.

The sample holds a few counts of this clone. The chain couples TRBV7-2 to TRBJ1-1, with D maybe TRBD1 (6 bases). Per the germline V gene, CDR1 is SGHTA and CDR2 is FQGNSA. V lost 4 bases and J 0 bases, leaving 9 bases between the germline ends. The CDR3 totals 14 residues. Here the CDR3 DNA reads TGTGCCAGCAGCTCAGGGGAGATGAACACTGAAGCTTTCTTT. Its translation is CASSSGEMNTEAFF.

This clone was observed once. J is TRBJ2-2 and V is TRBV19, with no clear D. CDR3 length: 15 amino acids. Germline CDR1 is LNHDA and CDR2 is SQIVND (reference sequence). Trimming pared 3 bases from V and 0 bases from J, leaving 8 bases between. CDR3: CASSIRLTNTGELFF. The CDR3 nucleotides read TGTGCCAGTAGTATCAGGCTGACGAACACCGGGGAGCTGTTTTTT.

The chain carries TRBV5-4 and TRBJ2-7; tentative D call: TRBD2 (6 bases). This CDR3 has 15 residues. Looked up from germline, CDR1 is SGHNT and CDR2 is YYREEE (reference sequence). V was pared by 0 bases and J by 3 bases, with 13 bases between. The CDR3 DNA reads as TGTGCCAGCAGCTTGGCCGTCGGGAGAGACTACGAGCAGTACTTC. Its translation is CASSLAVGRDYEQYF.

The gene calls are TRBV5-4 and TRBJ1-6; D ambiguous. V dropped 1 base and J dropped 3 bases, with 5 bases sitting between them. This CDR3 spans 14 amino acids. The germline gives CDR1 SGHNT, CDR2 YYREEE (reference sequence). The CDR3 sequence is CASSLNDYNSPLHF. The DNA of the CDR3 is TGTGCCAGCAGCTTGAACGACTATAATTCACCCCTCCACTTT.

The chain uses TRBV18 and TRBJ2-6; D unresolved. CDR3 length equals 15 residues. Germline V gene data show CDR1 as KGHSH and CDR2 as LQKENI. The V end was cut by 1 base, the J end by 1 base, with 5 bases between. The CDR3 bases are TGTGCCAGCTCACCACGGGGTTCTGGGGCCAACGTCCTGACTTTC. Translated, it gives CASSPRGSGANVLTF.

The CDR3 loop is CASSLTGQPYYNEQFF. In DNA, the CDR3 is TGCGCCAGCAGCTTGACGGGACAGCCGTACTACAATGAGCAGTTCTTC. The chain has TRBV5-1 and TRBJ2-1, with 7 bases that match TRBD1. The CDR3 spans 16 residues. Germline V gene data show CDR1 as SGHRS and CDR2 as YFSETQ. J gave up 3 bases and V 1 base, and 7 bases lay outside the gene matches.

The chain carries TRBV23-1 and TRBJ2-6; D might be TRBD1 or TRBD2, each matching 6 bases. TRBV23-1 is annotated as an ORF whose role is uncertain. V was shortened by 3 bases and J by 2 bases, with 8 bases between the two germline ends. This CDR3 comprises 15 residues. The CDR3: CASSHGGPGANVLTF. For the CDR3, the DNA is TGCGCCAGCAGTCATGGGGGGCCTGGGGCCAACGTCCTGACTTTC.

The V gene is TRBV10-1, the J gene TRBJ2-3, with 7 bases fitting TRBD2. The CDR3 covers 13 residues. Germline CDR1 is WNHNN and CDR2 is SYGVQD (reference sequence). V was pared by 6 bases and J by 6 bases, with 6 bases of the junction left unmatched. CDR3 protein: CASRAGLGDTQYF. The CDR3 coding sequence is TGCGCCAGCAGAGCAGGACTAGGGGATACGCAGTATTTT.

CDR3 amino acids: CASSSRTGSYNEQFF. The CDR3 bases are TGTGCCAGCAGTTCACGGACGGGGTCGTACAATGAGCAGTTCTTC. This chain connects TRBV27 to TRBJ2-1, with D tentatively TRBD2 (5 bases). There are 15 residues in the CDR3. Trimming took 4 bases from V and 4 from J, leaving 14 bases between them. CDR1 is MNHEY, CDR2 SMNVEV, per germline (reference sequence).

This chain connects TRBV27 to TRBJ2-7; weak D call: TRBD1 (6 bases). The V gene's germline CDR1 is MNHEY and CDR2 SMNVEV (reference sequence). V lost 4 bases, J lost 4 bases, and 14 bases lay in between. CDR3 length equals 14 residues. CDR3 region: CASSSRRRGYEQYF. For the CDR3, the DNA is TGTGCCAGCAGTTCCCGACGCAGGGGTTACGAGCAGTACTTC.

The chain recombines TRBV3-1 (or the pseudogene TRBV3-2) with TRBJ2-3; TRBD1 agrees at 9 bases. The CDR3 covers 17 residues. The ends lost 4 bases at V and 0 bases at J; junction bases unmatched: 8. The germline CDR1 and CDR2 sequences are LGHDT and YNNKEL (reference sequence). The CDR3 nucleotides read TGTGCCAGCAGCCCCCCACAGGGGGCTCTGAGCACAGATACGCAGTATTTT. Translating gives CASSPPQGALSTDTQYF.

This clone was recorded only once. The J gene is TRBJ1-2, the V gene TRBV11-2; D call uncertain. Germline assignment: CDR1 SGHAT and CDR2 FQNNGV. Trimming pared 5 bases from V and 6 bases from J, leaving 13 bases between. The CDR3 runs to 13 residues. This CDR3 is CASSQSLENGYTF. CDR3 DNA sequence: TGTGCCAGCAGCCAAAGTCTGGAAAATGGCTACACCTTC.

This chain connects TRBV9 to TRBJ2-2, with 7 bases identical to TRBD2. Germline loops: CDR1 SGDLS, CDR2 YYNGEE. The CDR3 consists of 17 residues. After removal of 0 bases from V and 0 bases from J, the junction contained 5 bases not matched to a gene. The CDR3 DNA reads as TGTGCCAGCAGCGTAGCTCGGGAGGCGCCGAACACCGGGGAGCTGTTTTTT. Amino acid sequence: CASSVAREAPNTGELFF.

The gene calls are TRBV6-2 or TRBV6-3 and TRBJ2-3; D ambiguous. Germline V gene data show CDR1 as MNHEY and CDR2 as SVGEGT. The ends were cut back, 5 bases at V and 1 base at J, with 10 bases in the middle. The CDR3 contains 14 residues. The CDR3 reads CASSPRVGTDTQYF. The CDR3 nucleotides read TGTGCCAGCAGTCCCCGCGTCGGCACAGATACGCAGTATTTT.

This sequence joins TRBV6-6 and TRBJ1-2; D may be TRBD1 (6 bases). The V and J ends lost 6 bases and 4 bases respectively, with 15 bases between them. The CDR3 spans 14 residues. CDR1 and CDR2 (germline): MNHNY, SVGAGI (reference sequence). This chain's CDR3 is CASRPYRATYGYTF. For the CDR3, the DNA is TGTGCCAGCAGACCTTACAGGGCTACCTATGGCTACACCTTC.

The chain recombines TRBV5-4 with TRBJ2-7, with 8 bases identical to TRBD1. J lost 0 bases, V lost 4 bases, and 6 bases had no gene match. CDR1 is SGHNT and CDR2 is YYREEE in the germline V gene (reference sequence). The CDR3 sequence is 15 residues long. The CDR3 sequence: CASSPGTGLSYEQYF. The CDR3 DNA is TGTGCCAGCAGCCCAGGGACAGGACTCTCCTACGAGCAGTACTTC.